Presented here are 18 T cell receptor beta chains from one specimen sequenced in a study of shared clonotypes between healthy human individuals. The table came from immunoSEQ multiplex PCR; TCRdb's copy has only in-frame clones and leaves some out. This sample has just over 2,000,000 clones, with 95% found just once. The sequenced material came from naive CD4+ T cells sorted from blood. Subset meaning: CD45RA+ positively selected. The receptors shown here come from a man aged 18 to 30 in good health.

CDR3 in amino acids: CASSLNRVDGYTF. DNA for the CDR3: TGTGCCAGCAGTCTCAACAGGGTTGATGGCTACACCTTC. J is TRBJ1-2 and V is TRBV27, with D maybe TRBD1 (6 bases). Germline V CDR1 and CDR2: MNHEY, SMNVEV (reference sequence). Trimming pared 5 bases from V and 6 bases from J, leaving 13 bases between. CDR3 length equals 13 residues.

In the case of this clone: This CDR3 is also generated by other DNA sequences in the sample. The chain recombines TRBV2 with TRBJ1-1, with D possibly being TRBD1 (5 bases). The V end was cut by 6 bases, the J end by 2 bases, with 10 bases between. The germline CDR1 and CDR2 sequences are SNHLY and FYNNEI. The CDR3 loop spans 13 amino acids. CDR3 DNA sequence: TGTGCCAGCAGGACACAGGAAAACACTGAAGCTTTCTTT. Translating it yields CASRTQENTEAFF.

The chain joins TRBV30 to TRBJ2-1; 10 nucleotides align to TRBD2. The CDR3 loop spans 15 amino acids. After removal of 4 bases from V and 9 bases from J, the junction contained 12 bases not matched to a gene. CDR1 is GTSNPN and CDR2 is SVGIG in the germline V gene (reference sequence). Here the CDR3 reads CAWTASGRIGGEQFF. The CDR3 bases are TGTGCCTGGACGGCTAGCGGGAGAATCGGCGGTGAGCAGTTCTTC.

With regard to this clone: This sample also contains other DNA sequences that code for the same CDR3. This chain links TRBV6-6 with TRBJ2-7, with unresolved D. The CDR3 consists of 14 residues. Germline values: CDR1 MNHNY, CDR2 SVGAGI (reference sequence). Trimming shortened V by 0 bases and J by 3 bases, and 9 bases separated the two germline ends. The CDR3 spells CASSYSGRFYEQYF. The DNA of the CDR3 is TGTGCCAGCAGTTACTCGGGCAGATTCTACGAGCAGTACTTC.

V is TRBV6-6 and J is TRBJ2-7; a possible D gene is TRBD2 (6 bases). Trimming stripped 10 bases from V and 4 bases from J, with 23 bases between. The germline CDR1 and CDR2 sequences are MNHNY and SVGAGI (reference sequence). This CDR3 comprises 15 residues. The CDR3 DNA reads as TGTGCCACCGGCCATTTTGGTAGCGGAGCTTACGAGCAGTACTTC. Translating it yields CATGHFGSGAYEQYF.

Points on this clone: This sample also contains other DNA sequences that code for the same CDR3. The chain joins TRBV19 to TRBJ2-7; D gene ambiguous. Germline CDR1 LNHDA, CDR2 SQIVND (reference sequence). V was clipped by 3 bases and J by 6 bases, with 9 bases between them. This CDR3 spans 12 amino acids. CDR3 DNA: TGTGCCAGTAGTATCCTAGGCTCCGAGCAGTACTTC. Translation: CASSILGSEQYF.

The rearrangement joins TRBV18 to TRBJ1-1; 7 bases are a match to TRBD1. Germline loops: CDR1 KGHSH, CDR2 LQKENI. This CDR3 is 13 amino acids long. J lost 4 bases, V lost 4 bases, and 3 bases had no gene match. The CDR3 region is CASSQTGATEAFF. The CDR3 DNA is TGTGCCAGCTCACAAACAGGGGCCACTGAAGCTTTCTTT.

This chain joins TRBV28 and TRBJ2-5, with a tentative D call TRBD1 (6 bases). The CDR3 runs 13 residues. V was pared by 5 bases and J by 4 bases, with 11 bases between. Germline loops: CDR1 MDHEN, CDR2 SYDVKM. The CDR3 DNA reads as TGTGCCAGCAGTCTTACAGGGCCAGAGACCCAGTACTTC. Its translation: CASSLTGPETQYF.

This clone was seen only once. The rearrangement joins TRBV18 to TRBJ1-1; D ambiguous. The germline V gene encodes CDR1 KGHSH and CDR2 LQKENI. V shed 8 bases and J shed 1 base, with 14 bases lying between them. The CDR3 runs to 14 residues. CDR3 loop: CASRPGGGNTEAFF. Here the CDR3 DNA reads TGTGCCAGCCGCCCGGGAGGAGGGAACACTGAAGCTTTCTTT.

V is TRBV6-5 and J is TRBJ2-5, with D maybe TRBD2 (6 bases). Germline lookup yields CDR1 MNHEY and CDR2 SVGAGI. The CDR3 covers 14 residues. V was shortened by 3 bases and J by 1 base, with 9 bases between the two germline ends. Written as DNA, the CDR3 is TGTGCCAGCAGTTATGGGGGGTCCCAAGAGACCCAGTACTTC. Protein product: CASSYGGSQETQYF.

The chain employs TRBV2 and TRBJ1-5; 9 nucleotides line up with TRBD1. Germline loops: CDR1 SNHLY, CDR2 FYNNEI. The CDR3 is 14 residues long. Losses at the gene ends were 5 bases for V and 4 bases for J; bases not matched to a gene: 3. CDR3 nucleotide sequence: TGTGCCAGCAGTAGGGACAGGGAGAATCAGCCCCAGCATTTT. This translates into CASSRDRENQPQHF.

The J gene is TRBJ1-4, the V gene TRBV12-5; the D is unclear. This CDR3 is 13 amino acids long. The germline gives CDR1 LGHNT, CDR2 FRNRAP. V shed 0 bases and J shed 14 bases, with 13 bases lying between them. The CDR3 sequence is CASGLVPAGRLFF. CDR3 DNA sequence: TGTGCTAGTGGTTTGGTCCCGGCGGGGAGGCTGTTTTTT.

The V call is TRBV7-8, the J call TRBJ2-7; D ambiguous. CDR1 is SGHVS, CDR2 FQNEAQ, per germline. CDR3 length equals 13 residues. V lost 5 bases and J lost 11, with 19 bases in between. For the CDR3, the DNA is TGTGCCAGCAGCCCGTCCTACTCCACTGAAAAGTACTTC. This translates into CASSPSYSTEKYF.

The rearrangement joins TRBV5-4 to TRBJ2-2; D is ambiguous. Trimming stripped 3 bases from V and 4 bases from J, with 19 bases between. From germline, CDR1 is SGHNT and CDR2 YYREEE (reference sequence). The length of the CDR3 is 17 residues. The CDR3 DNA reads TGTGCCAGCAGCTCAAACTCTATTCCTTGGGGCACCGGGGAGCTGTTTTTT. Amino acid sequence: CASSSNSIPWGTGELFF.

The chain combines TRBV10-1 with TRBJ2-2; D remains ambiguous. This CDR3 region has 15 residues. V dropped 6 bases and J dropped 4 bases, with 15 bases sitting between them. Germline loops: CDR1 WNHNN, CDR2 SYGVQD (reference sequence). This chain's CDR3 is CASRASLVGTGELFF. In DNA, the CDR3 is TGCGCCAGCAGGGCTTCCTTGGTTGGCACCGGGGAGCTGTTTTTT.

This clone is a singleton in its sample. This chain uses TRBV19 with TRBJ1-4; D unresolved. V shed 9 bases and J shed 10 bases, with 21 bases lying between them. The germline gives CDR1 LNHDA, CDR2 SQIVND (reference sequence). The CDR3 is 14 residues long. CDR3 sequence (DNA): TGTGCCAGCAGAAGGGAGATCGGCGACGGAAAACTGTTTTTT. This gives the protein CASRREIGDGKLFF.

Worth noting for this clone: Other DNA sequences in this sample translate to the same CDR3. The chain is built from TRBV5-1 and TRBJ1-3; no reliable D call. Germline CDR1 reads SGHRS; CDR2 reads YFSETQ. The V end lost 0 bases, the J end lost 0 bases, and 7 bases lay between the germline ends. This CDR3 has 15 amino acids. The CDR3 DNA follows: TGCGCCAGCAGCTTGGACACCGGCTCTGGAAACACCATATATTTT. Amino acid sequence: CASSLDTGSGNTIYF.

The V gene is TRBV6-6, the J gene TRBJ2-7; a weak D match, TRBD2 (6 bases). The CDR3 loop spans 15 amino acids. Between the trimmed V and J ends, which lost 2 bases and 3 bases, there was a span of 14 bases. Germline V gene data show CDR1 as MNHNY and CDR2 as SVGAGI (reference sequence). For the CDR3, the DNA is TGTGCCAGCAGTTACACCGCGGGGAGAGACTACGAGCAGTACTTC. It yields the protein CASSYTAGRDYEQYF.